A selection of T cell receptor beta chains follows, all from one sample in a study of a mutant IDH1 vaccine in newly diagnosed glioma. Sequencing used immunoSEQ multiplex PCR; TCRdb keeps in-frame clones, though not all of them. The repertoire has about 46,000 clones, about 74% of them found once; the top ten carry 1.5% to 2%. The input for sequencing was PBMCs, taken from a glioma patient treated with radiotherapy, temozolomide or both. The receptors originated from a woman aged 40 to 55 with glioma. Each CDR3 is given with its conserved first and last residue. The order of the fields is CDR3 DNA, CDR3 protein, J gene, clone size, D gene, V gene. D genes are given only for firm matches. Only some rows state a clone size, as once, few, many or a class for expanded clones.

TGTGCCAGCAGCGTAGGAGGACAGGGAAACTATGGCTACACCTTC CASSVGGQGNYGYTF TRBJ1-2 . TRBD1 TRBV9
TGTGCCAGCAGGCGGACTAGCGGGGGCCTAGGGGCAGATACGCAGTATTTT CASRRTSGGLGADTQYF TRBJ2-3 . TRBD2 TRBV2
TGTGCCAGCAGTGAAAGGATGGGGGACTACGAGCAGTACTTC CASSERMGDYEQYF TRBJ2-7 . . TRBV6-1
TGTGCCAGCGGCGTAGGGGCGTACACTGAAGCTTTCTTT CASGVGAYTEAFF TRBJ1-1 few . TRBV7-3
TGTGCCAGCAGGGGCAGACGAAATGAAAAACTGTTTTTT CASRGRRNEKLFF TRBJ1-4 . . TRBV7-2
TGTGCCACCAGCAGCTCAGGGTCCCGCTCCTATAATTCACCCCTCCACTTT CATSSSGSRSYNSPLHF TRBJ1-6 . . TRBV15
TGCGCCAGCAGCTCCGGACAGTCGGACCTTAATGAAAAACTGTTTTTT CASSSGQSDLNEKLFF TRBJ1-4 . . TRBV5-1
TGTGCCTGGCGTTCAGGACAGACAACTAATGAAAAACTGTTTTTT CAWRSGQTTNEKLFF TRBJ1-4 . . TRBV30
TGTGCCAGCAGTGGCTGGGGACAGGGAAGTTCTGGCTACACCTTC CASSGWGQGSSGYTF TRBJ1-2 . TRBD1 TRBV6-1
TGTGCCAGCTATATCGGGGGAGAGTGGCAACTGTTTTTT CASYIGGEWQLFF TRBJ1-4 . . TRBV11-3
TGTGCCAGCAGTTTCGGCGGGACAGGGGGACTCTACGAGCAGTACTTC CASSFGGTGGLYEQYF TRBJ2-7 once TRBD1 TRBV6-5
TGTGCCAGCAGCTTCGACCCCGAGACCCCGTTCGGAGATACGCAGTATTTT CASSFDPETPFGDTQYF TRBJ2-3 few . TRBV7-9
TGCGCCAGCACTATAGACACGGAATTCTACGAGCAGTACTTC CASTIDTEFYEQYF TRBJ2-7 . . TRBV4-1
TGTGCCTCTCGAAGGGGGGCGCCTAGCACAGATACGCAGTATTTT CASRRGAPSTDTQYF TRBJ2-3 . . TRBV15
TGTGCCAGCAGCTTGAACAGGGGTCTAAGCAATCAGCCCCAGCATTTT CASSLNRGLSNQPQHF TRBJ1-5 . TRBD1 TRBV5-6
TGTGCTAGTGGCTTTAGGGAGTGGGAGACCCAGTACTTC CASGFREWETQYF TRBJ2-5 . . TRBV12-5